A single T cell receptor beta chain is shown here with its context. This sample was taken from a study of cytotoxic CD8 clonotypes in ibrutinib-treated CLL. The protocol was immunoSEQ multiplex PCR, while the TCRdb copy is restricted to in-frame clones and leaves out a portion. This sample has roughly 200,000 clones, with 60% to 80% found just once. The V and J ends lost 5 bases and 3 bases respectively, with 8 bases between them. Germline V gene lookup returns CDR1 DFQATT and CDR2 SNEGSKA (reference sequence). CDR3 length: 11 residues. The clonotype was recovered from a human donor with chronic lymphocytic leukemia. The sequencing used PBMCs, collected after 12 months of ibrutinib treatment. V is TRBV20-1 and J is TRBJ2-7, with D hard to call. The CDR3: CSAPWGYEQYF. CDR3 coding DNA: TGCAGTGCTCCCTGGGGCTACGAGCAGTACTTC.